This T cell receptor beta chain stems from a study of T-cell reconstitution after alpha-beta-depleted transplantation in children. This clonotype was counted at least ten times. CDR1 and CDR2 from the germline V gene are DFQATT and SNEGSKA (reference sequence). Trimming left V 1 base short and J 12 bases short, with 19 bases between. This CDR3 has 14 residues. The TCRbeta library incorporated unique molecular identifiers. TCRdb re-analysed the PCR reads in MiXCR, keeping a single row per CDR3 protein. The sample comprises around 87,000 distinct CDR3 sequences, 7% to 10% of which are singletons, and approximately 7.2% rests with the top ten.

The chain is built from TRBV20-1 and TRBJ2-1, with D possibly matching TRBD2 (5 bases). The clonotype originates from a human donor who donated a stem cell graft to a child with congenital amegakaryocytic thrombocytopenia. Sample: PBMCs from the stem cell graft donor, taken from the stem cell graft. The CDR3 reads CSARGTMYNEGQFF. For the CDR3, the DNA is TGCAGTGCTAGAGGAACTATGTACAATGAGGGGCAGTTCTTC.